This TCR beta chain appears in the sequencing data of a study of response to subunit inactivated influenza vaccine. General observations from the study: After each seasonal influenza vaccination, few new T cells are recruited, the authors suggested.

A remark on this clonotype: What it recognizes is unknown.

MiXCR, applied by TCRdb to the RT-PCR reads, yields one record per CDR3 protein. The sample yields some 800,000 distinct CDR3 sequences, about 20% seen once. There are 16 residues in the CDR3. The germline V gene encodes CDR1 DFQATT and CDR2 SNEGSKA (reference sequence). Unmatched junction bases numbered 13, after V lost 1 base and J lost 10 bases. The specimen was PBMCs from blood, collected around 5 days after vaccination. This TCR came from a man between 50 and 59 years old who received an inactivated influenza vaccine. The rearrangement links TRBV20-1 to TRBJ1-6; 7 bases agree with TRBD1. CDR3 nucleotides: TGCAGTGCTAGAGCGATCGGGGAGGGGGCTAAGTCACCCCTCCACTTT. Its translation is CSARAIGEGAKSPLHF.